This TCR beta chain emerged from a study of memory CD4+ T cells and cytomegalovirus serostatus. The count of this clone is one. Single viable CD3+CD4+CD8-CD45RO+ cells were sorted as the memory CD4+ T cells. TCRdb keeps only in-frame clones here, not all; method: immunoSEQ multiplex PCR. The sample has about 38,000 clones, about 80% seen once. The ends were cut back, 2 bases at V and 3 bases at J, with 12 bases in the middle. The CDR3 has 15 residues. Per germline, CDR1 SGHRS and CDR2 YFSETQ. V gene TRBV5-1 combines with J gene TRBJ2-1; D possibly uses TRBD1 or TRBD2 (6 bases each). The clonotype comes from an adult in good health and CMV-seropositive. Sequenced input: memory CD4+ T cells from blood. CDR3 sequence: CASSFWGDNYNEQFF. The CDR3 bases are TGCGCCAGCAGCTTTTGGGGGGACAACTACAATGAGCAGTTCTTC.